This T cell receptor (beta chain) was captured by sequencing in a study of blood T cell repertoires in COVID-19. In the original workflow: Reference gene primers were amplified, and this amplification served to estimate nucleated cell counts. The method was immunoSEQ multiplex PCR; TCRdb's version includes in-frame clones alone and lacks a portion of them. The V and J calls and the clone size are those of that table, but D and trimming were determined from the DNA. In the table there are over 130,000 clones, 77% of which are singletons. The CDR3 spans 13 residues. J was trimmed by 6 bases and V by 5 bases; bases with no gene match: 5. Germline values: CDR1 SGDLS, CDR2 YYNGEE.

This chain links TRBV9 with TRBJ1-5; 7 bases align to TRBD1. The TCR originated in a woman aged 45-65 years with active or convalescent COVID-19. Sequenced input: peripheral blood. DNA for the CDR3: TGTGCCAGCAGAACAGGGGAAGGTCAGCCCCAGCATTTT. This encodes CASRTGEGQPQHF.